A selection of T cell receptor beta chains follows, all from one sample in a study of siplizumab effects on memory and regulatory T cells. Generated by immunoSEQ multiplex PCR, the TCRdb table keeps only in-frame clones and is missing some. The sample consists of under 85,000 clones, 80% to 90% of them appearing once. The specimen was Tregs sorted from blood. All receptors come from a human donor in good health. Each CDR3 is given with its conserved first and last residue. A D gene is named only where the DNA matches it firmly. The size of a clone is reported for some rows only, either as once, few or many, or as a class for expanded clones.

CDR3aa	CDR3nt	j_gene	d_gene	v_gene	abundance	len
CASSLVGGSWNEQFF	TGTGCCAGCAGCCTCGTCGGCGGGAGTTGGAATGAGCAGTTCTTC	TRBJ2-1	TRBD2	TRBV6-5	.	15
CATSRPGQGETQYF	TGTGCCACCAGCAGACCCGGCCAAGGGGAGACCCAGTACTTC	TRBJ2-5	.	TRBV15	.	14
CASRADGSSYNSPLHF	TGTGCCAGCAGGGCGGACGGAAGCTCCTATAATTCACCCCTCCACTTT	TRBJ1-6	.	TRBV27	.	16
CASSASRLRGTEAFF	TGTGCCAGCAGTGCTTCAAGGTTGAGGGGCACTGAAGCTTTCTTT	TRBJ1-1	.	TRBV6-1	.	15
CASSPHSYNEQFF	TGTGCCAGCAGTCCGCACTCCTACAATGAGCAGTTCTTC	TRBJ2-1	.	TRBV28	.	13
CASSQELREYHEQYF	TGCGCCAGCAGCCAAGAATTGCGGGAGTACCACGAGCAGTACTTC	TRBJ2-7	TRBD2	TRBV4-3	.	15
CASSQLAHDEQFF	TGCGCCAGCAGCCAACTAGCTCACGATGAGCAGTTCTTC	TRBJ2-1	.	TRBV4-3	.	13
CASSESAGGPYEQYF	TGTGCCAGCAGTGAATCCGCGGGAGGGCCATACGAGCAGTACTTC	TRBJ2-7	TRBD2	TRBV6-1	.	15
CASRAGGTYEQYF	TGTGCCAGTCGGGCCGGCGGGACCTACGAGCAGTACTTC	TRBJ2-7	.	TRBV2	.	13
CASSPRSSGPYNEQFF	TGTGCCAGCAGTCCCCGTTCGTCGGGACCTTACAATGAGCAGTTCTTC	TRBJ2-1	.	TRBV6-4	.	16
CASSYEQGGGRELFF	TGCGCCAGCAGCTACGAACAGGGAGGGGGCCGGGAGCTGTTTTTT	TRBJ2-2	.	TRBV5-1	few	15
CASSLGVFSYNEQFF	TGTGCCAGCAGCTTAGGGGTCTTCTCCTACAATGAGCAGTTCTTC	TRBJ2-1	.	TRBV7-6	.	15
CAIRGTGKIYEQYF	TGTGCCATCAGGGGGACGGGGAAAATCTACGAGCAGTACTTC	TRBJ2-7	.	TRBV10-3	.	14
CASRTAFNTGELFF	TGTGCCAGCAGGACAGCGTTTAACACCGGGGAGCTGTTTTTT	TRBJ2-2	.	TRBV6-4	.	14
CASSWSSGNTEAFF	TGCGCCAGCAGCTGGTCTTCAGGGAACACTGAAGCTTTCTTT	TRBJ1-1	.	TRBV5-1	.	14
CASGTSGSPEQYF	TGTGCCAGCGGTACTAGCGGGAGTCCCGAGCAGTACTTC	TRBJ2-7	TRBD2	TRBV2	.	13
CASSEAQVSGELFF	TGTGCCAGCAGTGAAGCGCAGGTTTCCGGGGAGCTGTTTTTT	TRBJ2-2	.	TRBV6-1	.	14
CASSEGLAGGWDTQYF	TGTGCCAGCAGTGAGGGACTAGCGGGAGGGTGGGATACGCAGTATTTT	TRBJ2-3	TRBD2	TRBV6-1	.	16
CASSPTGEAYEQYF	TGTGCCAGCAGCCCGACCGGGGAGGCCTACGAGCAGTACTTC	TRBJ2-7	.	TRBV5-4	few	14
CASSSSGQLNEKLFF	TGCGCCAGCAGCTCCTCGGGACAGCTTAATGAAAAACTGTTTTTT	TRBJ1-4	TRBD1	TRBV5-1	.	15
CASSGNGNEQFF	TGCGCCAGCAGCGGGAATGGCAATGAGCAGTTCTTC	TRBJ2-1	.	TRBV5-1	.	12
CASSNGPADTQYF	TGTGCCAGCAGTAACGGACCAGCAGATACGCAGTATTTT	TRBJ2-3	.	TRBV2	.	13
CASSIYSYSGNTIYF	TGTGCCAGTAGTATCTACAGTTACTCTGGAAACACCATATATTTT	TRBJ1-3	.	TRBV19	.	15